The 18 T cell receptor beta chains below come from one sample, sequenced in a study of a mutant IDH1 vaccine in newly diagnosed glioma. Specified time point: baseline, week 1 (first vaccination visit). Treatment described: pre-vaccination baseline after standard-of-care therapy. Some clones are missing from TCRdb's copy, which holds only in-frame ones; the method was immunoSEQ multiplex PCR. The sample has some 95,000 clones; over 75% are singletons. The specimen was PBMCs, collected from a glioma patient treated with radiotherapy, temozolomide or both. All receptors come from a middle-aged man with glioma.

Notes on this clone: The same CDR3 arises from other DNA sequences in this sample as well. The rearrangement joins TRBV19 to TRBJ1-3; 7 bases align to TRBD1. The V and J ends lost 3 bases and 0 bases, in that order; junction bases with no gene match: 2. Germline V gives CDR1 LNHDA, CDR2 SQIVND (reference sequence). There are 15 residues in the CDR3. This CDR3 is CASSMDRFSGNTIYF. CDR3 nucleotides: TGTGCCAGTAGTATGGACAGGTTCTCTGGAAACACCATATATTTT.

The chain is built from TRBV11-2 and TRBJ2-7; D remains ambiguous. Deletions cut 5 bases from V and 3 bases from J, with 11 bases between. The CDR3 consists of 13 residues. Germline V CDR1 and CDR2: SGHAT, FQNNGV. Written as DNA, the CDR3 is TGTGCCAGCAGCGTTAACAAGGACTACGAGCAGTACTTC. Translation: CASSVNKDYEQYF.

The V and J genes are TRBV30 and TRBJ2-3; 10 bases line up with TRBD2. V lost 1 base to trimming and J lost 5 bases; unmatched junction nucleotides: 3. The CDR3 has 14 amino acids. Germline V gene data show CDR1 as GTSNPN and CDR2 as SVGIG (reference sequence). CDR3: CAWSALAGGDTQYF. CDR3 nucleotides: TGTGCCTGGAGTGCGTTAGCGGGAGGAGATACGCAGTATTTT. Together with reference TRBV30 and TRBJ2-3, the CDR3 gives the full variable domain: SQTIHQWPATLVQPVGSPLSLECTVEGTSNPNLYWYRQAAGRGLQLLFYSVGIGQISSEVPQNLSASRPQDRQFILSSKKLLLSDSGFYLCAWSALAGGDTQYFGPGTRLTVL.

The genes are TRBV29-1 and TRBJ2-1; the match to TRBD2 covers 8 bases. Germline V gene lookup returns CDR1 SQVTM and CDR2 ANQGSEA. J gave up 4 bases and V 7 bases, and 6 bases lay outside the gene matches. The CDR3 consists of 13 residues. Here the CDR3 reads CSGTGGRYNEQFF. CDR3 bases: TGCAGCGGAACGGGGGGGCGGTACAATGAGCAGTTCTTC.

The V and J genes are TRBV29-1 and TRBJ2-2; 8 bases align to TRBD2. CDR1 and CDR2 (germline): SQVTM, ANQGSEA. Trimming took 7 bases from V and 7 from J; bases not matched to a gene: 8. The CDR3 loop spans 13 amino acids. The CDR3 here is CSAGEGLDGELFF. CDR3 bases: TGCAGCGCTGGAGAGGGACTAGACGGGGAGCTGTTTTTT.

The J gene is TRBJ1-2, the V gene TRBV27, with a weak D call TRBD1 (5 bases). V was clipped by 6 bases and J by 4 bases, with 12 bases between them. The CDR3 covers 13 residues. Germline V gives CDR1 MNHEY, CDR2 SMNVEV (reference sequence). CDR3 sequence (DNA): TGTGCCAGCAGCTCTACAGGCGTCTATGGCTACACCTTC. Protein product: CASSSTGVYGYTF.

The CDR3 bases are TGCGCCAGCAGCTTGGGAGGGTCGGTGAACACCGGGGAGCTGTTTTTT. Translated, it gives CASSLGGSVNTGELFF. This chain links TRBV5-1 with TRBJ2-2; possibly TRBD2 for D (5 bases). Germline V gives CDR1 SGHRS, CDR2 YFSETQ. Trimming cost V 0 bases and J 1 base, with 10 bases left between them. This CDR3 has 16 residues.

This chain connects TRBV9 to TRBJ1-2; 9 positions match TRBD1. Trimming cost V 5 bases and J 3 bases; bases outside gene matches: 5. The V gene's germline CDR1 is SGDLS and CDR2 YYNGEE. This CDR3 is 14 amino acids long. CDR3 amino acids: CASRPRTGDYGYTF. Here the CDR3 DNA reads TGTGCCAGCAGACCTAGGACAGGGGACTATGGCTACACCTTC.

This chain links TRBV29-1 with TRBJ1-2; TRBD1 matches 8 bases. The trim removed 7 bases at V and 7 bases at J, leaving 8 bases unmatched. The CDR3 is 12 amino acids. Germline V lookup: CDR1 SQVTM, CDR2 ANQGSEA. The CDR3 loop reads CSARTGTGGYTF. The CDR3 coding sequence is TGCAGCGCCCGGACAGGGACGGGTGGCTACACCTTC.

This clone appeared a few times. The chain couples TRBV6-6 to TRBJ1-1, with D possibly being TRBD1 (6 bases). Trimming left V 6 bases short and J 8 bases short, with 13 bases between. CDR1 is MNHNY, CDR2 SVGAGI, per germline (reference sequence). The CDR3 runs to 12 residues. CDR3 in amino acids: CASRKLQGEAFF. In nucleotides, the CDR3 is TGTGCCAGCAGGAAACTACAGGGAGAAGCTTTCTTT.

The chain couples TRBV10-3 to TRBJ2-1; TRBD1 matches 9 bases. The junction had 17 bases not matched to a gene; V was cut back by 11 bases and J by 0 bases. CDR1 ENHRY and CDR2 SYGVKD come from the germline V gene. The CDR3 length is 18 residues. DNA of the CDR3: TGTGCCCCCTGCTGCCGGGACAGGGTCTTTCCCTCCTACAATGAGCAGTTCTTC. Translating it yields CAPCCRDRVFPSYNEQFF.

The gene calls are TRBV14 and TRBJ2-7; TRBD1 aligns across 12 bases. CDR3 size: 17 residues. After removal of 2 bases from V and 5 bases from J, the junction contained 10 bases not matched to a gene. The V gene's germline CDR1 is SGHDN and CDR2 FVKESK. The CDR3 loop is CASSQYRPGTGGHEQYF. The DNA of the CDR3 is TGTGCCAGCAGCCAATACCGTCCCGGGACAGGGGGCCACGAGCAGTACTTC. The whole variable domain, filled in from reference TRBV14 and TRBJ2-7, reads EAGVTQFPSHSVIEKGQTVTLRCDPISGHDNLYWYRRVMGKEIKFLLHFVKESKQDESGMPNNRFLAERTGGTYSTLKVQPAELEDSGVYFCASSQYRPGTGGHEQYFGPGTRLTVT.

The chain joins TRBV30 to TRBJ2-3; D gene uncertain. V was pared by 3 bases and J by 4 bases, with 8 bases between. This CDR3 has 12 amino acids. CDR1 and CDR2 from the germline V gene are GTSNPN and SVGIG (reference sequence). The CDR3 region has the DNA TGTGCCTGGAGGTGGCAGGCAGATACGCAGTATTTT. Protein product: CAWRWQADTQYF.

The chain has TRBV7-8 and TRBJ2-1; D not resolved. Trimming removed 2 bases at V and 3 bases at J, with 14 bases between. Germline CDR1 and CDR2: SGHVS and FQNEAQ. The CDR3 runs to 16 residues. CDR3 DNA: TGTGCCAGCAGCTTATTTAAATCGGCGAGCTACAATGAGCAGTTCTTC. Residues: CASSLFKSASYNEQFF.

The chain recombines TRBV5-6 with TRBJ2-2; tentatively, D is TRBD1 (6 bases). V shed 7 bases and J shed 4 bases, with 17 bases lying between them. The CDR3 is 15 amino acids. Germline lookup yields CDR1 SGHDT and CDR2 YYEEEE. The CDR3 loop is CASARTAVGTGELFF. CDR3 in DNA: TGTGCCAGCGCCAGGACAGCCGTTGGCACCGGGGAGCTGTTTTTT.

This clone is a singleton in its sample. The V gene is TRBV30, the J gene TRBJ2-3; perhaps TRBD1 as D (5 bases). This CDR3 is 14 amino acids long. The V end was cut by 1 base, the J end by 3 bases, with 11 bases between. The germline V gene has CDR1 GTSNPN and CDR2 SVGIG (reference sequence). CDR3 residues: CAWSEGFGTDTQYF. DNA of the CDR3: TGTGCCTGGAGTGAGGGGTTCGGGACAGATACGCAGTATTTT.

V gene TRBV5-4 combines with J gene TRBJ2-5; D possibly corresponds to TRBD2 (6 bases). The germline CDR1 and CDR2 sequences are SGHNT and YYREEE (reference sequence). The CDR3 is 16 amino acids. V lost 4 bases and J 2 bases, leaving 18 bases between the germline ends. The CDR3 here is CASSHRDLRQQETQYF. As DNA, the CDR3 is TGTGCCAGCAGCCACCGGGACTTAAGGCAACAAGAGACCCAGTACTTC.

The V and J genes are TRBV11-2 and TRBJ1-3; D gene ambiguous. The CDR3 runs 15 residues. Germline V gene lookup returns CDR1 SGHAT and CDR2 FQNNGV. V dropped 8 bases and J dropped 1 base, with 15 bases sitting between them. The CDR3: CASDSLGWSGNTIYF. In nucleotides, the CDR3 is TGTGCCAGCGATAGCCTTGGGTGGTCTGGAAACACCATATATTTT.